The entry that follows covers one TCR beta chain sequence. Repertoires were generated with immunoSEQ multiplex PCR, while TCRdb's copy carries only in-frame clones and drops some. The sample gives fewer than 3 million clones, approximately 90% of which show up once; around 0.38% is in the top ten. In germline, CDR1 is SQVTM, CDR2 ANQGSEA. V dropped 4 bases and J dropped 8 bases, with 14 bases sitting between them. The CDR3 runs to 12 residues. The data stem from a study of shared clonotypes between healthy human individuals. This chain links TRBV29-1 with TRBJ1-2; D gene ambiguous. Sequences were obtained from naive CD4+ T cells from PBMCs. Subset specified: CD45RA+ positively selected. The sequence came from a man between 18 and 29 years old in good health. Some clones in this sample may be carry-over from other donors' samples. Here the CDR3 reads CSVGAGIRGYTF. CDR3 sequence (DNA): TGCAGCGTTGGAGCAGGAATCCGGGGCTACACCTTC.